This TCR beta chain was captured in a study of cytomegalovirus exposure and HLA in healthy donors. PCR amplification relied on 60 Vbeta primers (plus 13 Jbeta primers). Data came from immunoSEQ multiplex PCR; TCRdb stores just in-frame clones and leaves some out. The table has 100,000 to 150,000 clones, 70% to 85% seen once; the top ten hold more than 3.5%. Trimming shortened V by 5 bases and J by 16 bases, and 18 bases separated the two germline ends. The CDR3 consists of 12 residues. In germline, CDR1 is SGHVS, CDR2 FQNEAQ. The chain recombines TRBV7-8 with TRBJ2-1, with D unresolved. Sequenced input: PBMCs. The receptor's source is a man aged 35 to 55 in good health and CMV-seropositive. The CDR3 region is CASSQTGSPNFF. For the CDR3, the DNA is TGTGCCAGCAGCCAGACTGGTTCCCCTAACTTCTTC. The whole variable domain, remainder taken from reference TRBV7-8 and TRBJ2-1, is GAGVSQSPRYKVAKRGQDVALRCDPISGHVSLFWYQQALGQGPEFLTYFQNEAQLDKSGLPSDRFFAERPEGSVSTLKIQRTQQEDSAVYLCASSQTGSPNFFGPGTRLTVL.